These T cell receptor beta chains were read from a single sample in a study of neurological immune-mediated disorders. TCRdb independently ran MiXCR on the 5' RACE reads; one entry per CDR3 protein. Here the sample spans tens of thousands of distinct CDR3 sequences, roughly 9.8% being singletons. What was sequenced was PBMCs. The receptors come from a young man in good health. The CDR3 runs from the conserved cysteine through the conserved F or W. A D gene is named only where the DNA matches it firmly. Where a row states a size, it is once, few, many or the class of an expanded clone; other rows omit it.

j_call,d_call,v_call,clone_size,cdr3_nt,cdr3_aa
TRBJ2-1,TRBD1,TRBV15,many,TGTGCCACCAGCGCTCGGGACAGGGGGCGCATTGAGCAGTTCTTC,CATSARDRGRIEQFF
TRBJ1-5,TRBD1,TRBV27,many,TGTGCCAGCAGTGAAGGGGGCAGGCAGCCCCAGCATTTT,CASSEGGRQPQHF
TRBJ2-7,TRBD1,TRBV3-1,NA,TGTGCCAGCAGCGGAACACAGGGGTACGAGCAGTACTTC,CASSGTQGYEQYF
TRBJ2-7,NA,TRBV5-1,NA,TGCGCCAGCAGCTTGGGGGGGGACCGTTCGGACGAGCAGTACTTC,CASSLGGDRSDEQYF
TRBJ2-1,NA,TRBV12-3/TRBV12-4,many,TGTGCCAGCAGTTTTTTCCCGAATGAGCAGTTCTTC,CASSFFPNEQFF
TRBJ2-1,NA,TRBV18,many,TGTGCCAGCTCAACCGGAGGGCCAGATGAGCAGTTCTTC,CASSTGGPDEQFF
TRBJ2-7,TRBD2,TRBV2,few,TGTGCCAGCAAACTAGCGGGAGTCGAGCAGTACTTC,CASKLAGVEQYF
TRBJ2-7,NA,TRBV20-1,many,TGCAGTGCTACCGCAGGGAGGTTCCCCTACGAGCAGTACTTC,CSATAGRFPYEQYF
TRBJ2-5,NA,TRBV28,many,TGTGCCAGCAGTCTCCAGGCCGGGGGCGGTGAGACCCAGTACTTC,CASSLQAGGGETQYF
TRBJ1-4,NA,TRBV12-3/TRBV12-4,many,TGTGCCAGCAGGAGGGGCCGTGAAAAACTGTTTTTT,CASRRGREKLFF
TRBJ2-2,TRBD2,TRBV6-6,NA,TGTGCAAGAAGGACGAAACCAGCGGGAGGTCACGGGGAGCTGTTTTTT,CARRTKPAGGHGELFF
TRBJ1-4,NA,TRBV20-1,many,TGCAGTGCTAAACAGGCAACTAATGAAAAACTGTTTTTT,CSAKQATNEKLFF
TRBJ2-1,NA,TRBV5-1,many,TGCGCCAGCAGCTCGATACTCCAGAGTGAGCAGTTCTTC,CASSSILQSEQFF
TRBJ2-5,TRBD2,TRBV10-3,many,TGTGCCATCAGTGAAACGGGAGGGCCCGGAGAGACCCAGTACTTC,CAISETGGPGETQYF
TRBJ2-7,NA,TRBV15,few,TGTGCCACCAGCAGAGCCTCAGCAAATACTAACAACGAGGCTAGCTCCTACGAGCAGTACTTC,CATSRASANTNNEASSYEQYF
TRBJ2-3,TRBD1,TRBV28,many,TGTGCCAGCAGTTTAGGGACAGGGGCCACAGATACGCAGTATTTT,CASSLGTGATDTQYF
TRBJ1-6,NA,TRBV14,many,TGTGCCAGCAGCCTAAGGACTTCTAACACCGCTTATAATTCACCCCTCCACTTT,CASSLRTSNTAYNSPLHF
TRBJ2-3,TRBD2,TRBV20-1,many,TGCAGTGCTAGATCCAGCGGGAATCGTCCTACGCAGTATTTT,CSARSSGNRPTQYF
TRBJ2-3,NA,TRBV6-5,NA,TGTGCCAGCAGAGATCGGGGATACCCCACAAATACGCAGTATTTT,CASRDRGYPTNTQYF
TRBJ2-7,TRBD1,TRBV20-1,many,TGCAGTGCTAGAACAGGGGGAGTAGAAGGGGCCTACGAGCAGTACTTC,CSARTGGVEGAYEQYF
TRBJ2-5,NA,TRBV7-2,many,TGTGCCAGCATTGTCTTCCCGGGAATTCTAGAGACCCAGTACTTC,CASIVFPGILETQYF
TRBJ1-2,NA,TRBV7-2,few,TGTGCCAGCAGCGCGCACTACAGGGATGGCTACACCTTC,CASSAHYRDGYTF
TRBJ1-5,NA,TRBV10-3,many,TGTGCCAGCTCCGGACCGAGCAATCAGCCCCAGCATTTT,CASSGPSNQPQHF
TRBJ1-5,NA,TRBV27,many,TGTGCCAGCAGTTTAATGGCGGCTAGCAATCAGCCCCAGCATTTT,CASSLMAASNQPQHF
TRBJ2-5,TRBD2,TRBV5-1,many,TGCGCCAGCAGCTTGGGAGCTAGCGGGATGCAAGAGACCCAGTACTTC,CASSLGASGMQETQYF
TRBJ1-2,NA,TRBV28,many,TGTGCCAGCAGTTTAAAACTCGAGCGCTACACCTTC,CASSLKLERYTF
TRBJ1-2,NA,TRBV12-2,few,TGTGCAAGTCGCTTAGTGGACAGGGTAGGAGGTGGCTACACCTTC,CASRLVDRVGGGYTF
TRBJ2-2,NA,TRBV29-1,many,TGCAGCGTTGCTTCGAACACCGGGGAGCTGTTTTTT,CSVASNTGELFF
TRBJ1-6,NA,TRBV20-1,many,TGCAGTGCTAGAGACCCCAGATGGGCTGGTGGTAATTCACCCCTCCACTTT,CSARDPRWAGGNSPLHF
TRBJ2-1,TRBD2,TRBV28,many,TGTGCCAGCAGGAGACCGGGACTAGACCCTCCTTATCTGTTCTTC,CASRRPGLDPPYLFF
TRBJ1-4,TRBD1,TRBV20-1,many,TGCAGTGCTAGAGATCCATTGGGACAGAGCTATGCAACTAATGAAAAACTGTTTTTT,CSARDPLGQSYATNEKLFF
TRBJ1-1,NA,TRBV14,many,TGTGCCAGCAGGAGGGTAATGAACACTGAAGCTTTCTTT,CASRRVMNTEAFF